The 6 T cell receptor beta chains below were found in one sample sequenced in a study of graft-versus-host responses after intestinal transplantation. Produced via immunoSEQ multiplex PCR; TCRdb's table is partial and in-frame only. Of tens of thousands of clones in the sample, about 89% were seen once. Antigens for these TCRs are unknown. The material was unstimulated CD8+ T cells sorted from spleen or lymph node cells, obtained before intestinal transplant. The source is a human donor who received an intestinal transplant.

This clone was recorded only once. This chain joins TRBV27 and TRBJ2-3; TRBD2 matches 9 bases. The V gene's germline CDR1 is MNHEY and CDR2 SMNVEV (reference sequence). There are 14 residues in the CDR3. V lost 2 bases to trimming and J lost 5 bases; unmatched junction nucleotides: 2. CDR3 sequence reads: CASSLAGGLDTQYF. In DNA, the CDR3 is TGTGCCAGCAGTTTAGCGGGAGGGCTAGATACGCAGTATTTT.

The J gene is TRBJ1-5, the V gene TRBV6-5; D perhaps matches TRBD1 (6 bases). The CDR3 consists of 15 residues. With 0 bases removed from V and 7 bases from J, the gap between germline ends came to 13 bases. Germline V CDR1 and CDR2: MNHEY, SVGAGI. The CDR3 reads CASSYSGAEGQPQHF. CDR3 nucleotide sequence: TGTGCCAGCAGTTACTCGGGGGCAGAGGGACAGCCCCAGCATTTT.

The chain carries TRBV6-1 and TRBJ1-2; a weak D match, TRBD1 (5 bases). Germline V gene lookup returns CDR1 MNHNS and CDR2 SASEGT. The CDR3 extends over 14 amino acids. Trimming took 4 bases from V and 7 from J, leaving 16 bases between them. CDR3 amino acids: CASSAPLGERGYTF. The DNA of the CDR3 is TGTGCCAGCAGTGCTCCCTTGGGGGAACGTGGCTACACCTTC.

CDR3 sequence: CASSLDRGHETQYF. The CDR3, as DNA: TGTGCCAGCAGCTTAGACAGGGGGCATGAGACCCAGTACTTC. The chain joins TRBV11-2 to TRBJ2-5; 8 bases are shared with TRBD1. Germline lookup yields CDR1 SGHAT and CDR2 FQNNGV. Unmatched junction bases numbered 2, after V lost 0 bases and J lost 5 bases. The CDR3 has 14 residues. Supplemented by reference TRBV11-2 and TRBJ2-5, the full variable domain reads EAGVAQSPRYKIIEKRQSVAFWCNPISGHATLYWYQQILGQGPKLLIQFQNNGVVDDSQLPKDRFSAERLKGVDSTLKIQPAKLEDSAVYLCASSLDRGHETQYFGPGTRLLVL.

The chain recombines TRBV5-4 with TRBJ1-6; TRBD1 aligns across 7 bases. Germline V CDR1 and CDR2: SGHNT, YYREEE (reference sequence). After removal of 0 bases from V and 6 bases from J, the junction contained 3 bases not matched to a gene. The CDR3 loop spans 15 amino acids. In DNA form, the CDR3 reads TGTGCCAGCAGCTTGGCGGGACAGCCTAATTCACCCCTCCACTTT. Protein product: CASSLAGQPNSPLHF.

The chain recombines TRBV2 with TRBJ2-7; TRBD1 aligns across 7 bases. The CDR3 spans 15 residues. J lost 6 bases, V lost 4 bases, and 12 bases had no gene match. The V gene's germline CDR1 is SNHLY and CDR2 FYNNEI. The CDR3 DNA reads TGTGCCAGCAGTGTTGGGACAGACGAAACTGGCGAGCAGTACTTC. This gives the protein CASSVGTDETGEQYF.